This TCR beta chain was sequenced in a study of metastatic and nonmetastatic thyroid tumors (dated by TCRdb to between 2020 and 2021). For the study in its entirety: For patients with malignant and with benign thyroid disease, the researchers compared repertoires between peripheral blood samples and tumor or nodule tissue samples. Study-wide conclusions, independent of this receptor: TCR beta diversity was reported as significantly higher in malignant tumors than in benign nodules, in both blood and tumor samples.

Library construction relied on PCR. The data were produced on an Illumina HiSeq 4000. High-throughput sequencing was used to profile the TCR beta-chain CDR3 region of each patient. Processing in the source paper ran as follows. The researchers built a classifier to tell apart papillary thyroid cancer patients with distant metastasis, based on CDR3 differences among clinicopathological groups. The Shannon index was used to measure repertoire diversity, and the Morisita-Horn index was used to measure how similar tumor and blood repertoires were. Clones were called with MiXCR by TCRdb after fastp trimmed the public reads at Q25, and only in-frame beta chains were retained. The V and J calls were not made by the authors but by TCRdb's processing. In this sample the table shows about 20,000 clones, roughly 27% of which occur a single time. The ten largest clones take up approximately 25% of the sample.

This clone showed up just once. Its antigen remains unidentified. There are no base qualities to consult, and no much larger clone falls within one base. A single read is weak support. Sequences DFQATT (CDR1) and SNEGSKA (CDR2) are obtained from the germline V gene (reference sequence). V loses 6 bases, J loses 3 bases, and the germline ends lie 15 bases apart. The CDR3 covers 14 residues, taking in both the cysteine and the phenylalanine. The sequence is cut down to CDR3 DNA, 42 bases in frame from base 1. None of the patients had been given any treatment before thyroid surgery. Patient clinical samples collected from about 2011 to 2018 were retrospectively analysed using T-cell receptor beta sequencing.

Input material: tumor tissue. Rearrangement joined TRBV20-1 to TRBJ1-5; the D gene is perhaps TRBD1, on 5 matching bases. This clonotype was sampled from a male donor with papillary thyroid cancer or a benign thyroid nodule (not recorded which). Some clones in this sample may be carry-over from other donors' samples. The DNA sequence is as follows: TGCAGTGCCAGCATGGGGCAGGTCAATCAGCCCCAGCATTTT. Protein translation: CSASMGQVNQPQHF.